This T cell receptor beta chain originates from a study of T cell responses to AZD1222 COVID-19 vaccine. Study-wide points: Clonal diversity may have been underestimated, and the donors were mostly white British, with more females than males. Unmutated variant regions are reportedly the target of nearly half of TCRs that are spike-specific.

Produced via immunoSEQ multiplex PCR; TCRdb's table is partial and in-frame only. The table lists roughly 130,000 clones, around 93% of them singletons. Trimming took 4 bases from V and 6 from J; bases not matched to a gene: 1. The germline V gene has CDR1 MNHEY and CDR2 SVGAGI. The CDR3 is made up of 13 amino acids. In regard to this clone: Its antigen remains unknown. The sample contains more than one DNA sequence encoding this CDR3.

The V and J genes are TRBV6-5 and TRBJ2-2; TRBD2 aligns across 8 bases. The sequencing here drew on peripheral blood, taken on day 0 of AZD1222 vaccination. The sequence derives from an adult in good health. DNA of the CDR3: TGTGCCAGCAGTTTAGCGGGATCCGGGGAGCTGTTTTTT. This translates into CASSLAGSGELFF.